Included here is one T cell receptor beta chain sequence, with context. The antigen is unknown. The entry originates in a study of shared clonotypes between healthy human individuals. In the study overall: In total, the donors were a couple of women and a few men aged 18 to 49. Findings and limits, study-wide: An expected dependence of interdonor clonotype sharing on sequencing depth was noted.

Splitting the CD4+ cells yielded a CD45RA+ naive subset and a CD45RA-negative memory subset. From germline, CDR1 is SGDLS and CDR2 YYNGEE. The V gene lost 3 bases and the J gene lost 0 bases, with 11 bases spanning the gap. CDR3 length equals 15 residues. It was across several immunoSEQ plates that each subset's genomic DNA was evenly split. Repertoires were generated with immunoSEQ multiplex PCR, while TCRdb's copy carries only in-frame clones and drops some. The table has some 2.1 million clones, about 95% seen once. V is TRBV9 and J is TRBJ2-3; D may be TRBD1 (6 bases). The TCR was taken from a man in his late teens or twenties in good health. The sample comprised naive CD4+ T cells sorted from blood. Subset given: CD45RA+ positively selected. CDR3 protein: CASSARTASTDTQYF. In DNA form, the CDR3 reads TGTGCCAGCAGCGCAAGGACAGCGAGCACAGATACGCAGTATTTT.